This T cell receptor (beta chain) was recovered during a study of shared clonotypes between healthy human individuals. The assay was immunoSEQ multiplex PCR, and TCRdb's table has in-frame clones only and misses some. The table records about 2.4 million clones, approximately 90% of them present only once. CDR1 and CDR2 (germline): SGHRS, YFSETQ. CDR3 length: 15 amino acids. The V gene end was trimmed by 5 bases and the J gene end by 1 base; junction bases not matched to a gene: 7. Input material: naive CD4+ T cells sorted from blood. Subset given: CD45RA+ positively selected. The TCR originated in a man between 18 and 29 years old in good health. The J gene is TRBJ2-3, the V gene TRBV5-1, with 7 positions matching TRBD2. In DNA, the CDR3 is TGCGCCAGCAGTGTCGGGGGGACTGGCACAGATACGCAGTATTTT. Amino acid sequence: CASSVGGTGTDTQYF.